Listed below are T cell receptor beta chains from one sample, sequenced in a study of CD8 T cells in ankylosing spondylitis. From the 5' RACE reads, TCRdb called clonotypes with MiXCR, one entry per CDR3 protein. This sample has about 350,000 distinct CDR3 sequences, with 20% to 25% found just once. Input material: blood, either unsorted or a sorted T cell fraction (not recorded which). These receptor sequences come from a male donor with ankylosing spondylitis or in good health (not recorded which). Both conserved end residues are part of each CDR3. The D gene is left open where the match is weak. Size is stated for part of the rows, as once, few or many counts, or as a class when the clone is expanded.

d_call | j_call | clone_size | cdr3_length | v_call | cdr3_nt | cdr3_aa
TRBD2 | TRBJ2-1 | few | 15 | TRBV28 | TGTGCCAGCAGTTTCACAAAGCGGGGGCGAAATGAGCAGTTCTTC | CASSFTKRGRNEQFF
- | TRBJ2-7 | few | 14 | TRBV27 | TGTGCCAGCAGTTTACGGGGGAGCCTATACGAGCAGTACTTC | CASSLRGSLYEQYF
TRBD1 | TRBJ2-5 | few | 17 | TRBV7-9 | TGTGCCAGCAGCTTCGTGGGACAGGGGTTTTTCCAAGAGACCCAGTACTTC | CASSFVGQGFFQETQYF
- | TRBJ2-1 | few | 15 | TRBV20-1 | TGCAGTGCTAGGGGTACACCTCACTCCTACAATGAGCAGTTCTTC | CSARGTPHSYNEQFF
- | TRBJ2-7 | - | 14 | TRBV20-1 | TGCAGTGCTAGAAGAACACCGGGGGAGTACGAGCAGTACTTC | CSARRTPGEYEQYF
TRBD1 | TRBJ2-1 | - | 17 | TRBV3-1 | TGTGCCAGCAGCCCATCCCTCGGACAGGGGGGGTACAATGAGCAGTTCTTC | CASSPSLGQGGYNEQFF
TRBD2 | TRBJ2-1 | few | 17 | TRBV5-6 | TGTGCCAGCAGTCTACTAGCGGGCGGGAGCTCCTACAATGAGCAGTTCTTC | CASSLLAGGSSYNEQFF
- | TRBJ2-2 | - | 13 | TRBV19 | TGTGCCAGTAGCCGTGGGGCGCCCGGGGAGCTGTTTTTT | CASSRGAPGELFF
TRBD1 | TRBJ1-1 | many | 15 | TRBV4-1 | TGCGCCAGCAGCCCTTGGACAGGGGGGAACACTGAAGCTTTCTTT | CASSPWTGGNTEAFF
- | TRBJ2-5 | few | 12 | TRBV20-1 | TGCAGTGCTAGAGACCCCCAAGAGACCCAGTACTTC | CSARDPQETQYF
- | TRBJ2-2 | - | 13 | TRBV5-1 | TGCGCCAGCAGCGGGACGGCGGCCGGGGAGCTGTTTTTT | CASSGTAAGELFF
TRBD1 | TRBJ2-7 | - | 15 | TRBV7-8 | TGTGCCAGCAGCAGGGGGACAGGGAGTACCTACGAGCAGTACTTC | CASSRGTGSTYEQYF
- | TRBJ2-7 | - | 12 | TRBV28 | TGTGCCAGCAGTTTATACCAAGGCGAGCAGTACTTC | CASSLYQGEQYF
- | TRBJ2-1 | - | 11 | TRBV29-1 | TGCAGCGCTACCCCGTACAATGAGCAGTTCTTC | CSATPYNEQFF
TRBD2 | TRBJ2-7 | - | 14 | TRBV6-2/TRBV6-3 | TGTGCCAGCAGTGCGGGGGGAGGGTCCTACGAGCAGTACTTC | CASSAGGGSYEQYF
TRBD2 | TRBJ2-2 | few | 14 | TRBV6-5 | TGTGCCAGCAGTTACGTAGCGGGGGGCGGGGAGCTGTTTTTT | CASSYVAGGGELFF
- | TRBJ2-2 | few | 14 | TRBV30 | TGTGCCTGGAGTGTACTGGAGGTTGGCGGGGAGCTGTTTTTT | CAWSVLEVGGELFF